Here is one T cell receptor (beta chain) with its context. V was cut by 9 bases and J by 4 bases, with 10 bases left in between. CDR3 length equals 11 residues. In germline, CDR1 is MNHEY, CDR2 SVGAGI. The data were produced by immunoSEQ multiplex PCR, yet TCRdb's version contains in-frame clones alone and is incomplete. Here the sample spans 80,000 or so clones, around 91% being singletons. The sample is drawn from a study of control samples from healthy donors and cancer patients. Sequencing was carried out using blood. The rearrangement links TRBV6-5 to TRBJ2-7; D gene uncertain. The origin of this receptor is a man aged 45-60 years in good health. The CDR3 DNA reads TGTGCCAGTCGGACCCTATACGAGCAGTACTTC. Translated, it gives CASRTLYEQYF.